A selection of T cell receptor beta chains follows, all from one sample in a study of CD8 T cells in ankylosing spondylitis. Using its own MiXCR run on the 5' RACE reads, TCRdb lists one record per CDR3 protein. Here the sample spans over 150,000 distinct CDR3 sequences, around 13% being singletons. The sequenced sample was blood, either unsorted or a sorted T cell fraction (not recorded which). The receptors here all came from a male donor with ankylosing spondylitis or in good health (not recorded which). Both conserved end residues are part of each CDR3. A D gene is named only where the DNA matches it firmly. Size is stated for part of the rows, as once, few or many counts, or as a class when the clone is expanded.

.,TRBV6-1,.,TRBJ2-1,TGTGCCAGCAGTGAGAACCCGTTCAATGAGCAGTTCTTC,CASSENPFNEQFF
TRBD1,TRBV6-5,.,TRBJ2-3,TGTGCCAGCAGTTACAGGACAGGGGAACCAGATACGCAGTATTTT,CASSYRTGEPDTQYF
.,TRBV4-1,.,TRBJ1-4,TGCGCCAGCAGCCATCAAAGGGGGTGGATAGGAAAACTGTTTTTT,CASSHQRGWIGKLFF
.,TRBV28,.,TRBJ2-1,TGTGCCAGCATATTCGGGGATGAGCAGTTCTTC,CASIFGDEQFF
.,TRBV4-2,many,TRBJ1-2,TGTGCCAGCAGCCAAGATCGGGGCGCGAACTATGGCTACACCTTC,CASSQDRGANYGYTF
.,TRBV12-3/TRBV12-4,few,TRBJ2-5,TGTGCCAGCAGCTCCGGACTTGCCCAAGAGACCCAGTACTTC,CASSSGLAQETQYF
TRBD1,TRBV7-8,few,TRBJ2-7,TGTGCCAGCAGCTTAGTCGGGGGACAGGGGCCTTCAAACTTC,CASSLVGGQGPSNF
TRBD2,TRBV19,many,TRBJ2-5,TGTGCCAGACAACTAGCGGGAGAGACCCAGTACTTC,CARQLAGETQYF
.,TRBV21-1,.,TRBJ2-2,TGTGCCAGCAGCAAGAGGCCCCCTCCTTTCCTCGGGGAGCTGTTTTTT,CASSKRPPPFLGELFF
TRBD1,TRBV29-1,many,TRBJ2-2,TGCAGCGTGGGGGTCCTTCCGGGACAGGGGGCGAGAACCGGGGAGCTGTTTTTT,CSVGVLPGQGARTGELFF
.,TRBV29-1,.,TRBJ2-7,TGCAGCGTTGAAGATGGGCAGGGCCATTACGAGCAGTACTTC,CSVEDGQGHYEQYF
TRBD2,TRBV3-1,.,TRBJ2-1,TGTGCCAGCAGCCAACCACTAGCGGGAGGTGGGAATGAGCAGTTCTTC,CASSQPLAGGGNEQFF
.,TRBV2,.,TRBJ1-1,TGTGCCAGCACTAGGGGCCGGAACACTGAAGCTTTCTTT,CASTRGRNTEAFF
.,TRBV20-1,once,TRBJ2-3,TGCAGTGCTCCTTCAGGGGGGGGGTCCCGGAACACAGATACGCAGTATTTT,CSAPSGGGSRNTDTQYF
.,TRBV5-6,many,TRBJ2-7,TGTGCCAGCAGCTTGTTTTCAGTCTACGAGCAGTACTTC,CASSLFSVYEQYF
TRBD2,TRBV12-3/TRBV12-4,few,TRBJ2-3,TGTGCCAGCAGTTTGCCGGCTAGCGGGTATACAGATACGCAGTATTTT,CASSLPASGYTDTQYF
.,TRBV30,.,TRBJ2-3,TGTGCCTGGAACCCCATGGGAGTCACAGATACGCAGTATTTT,CAWNPMGVTDTQYF
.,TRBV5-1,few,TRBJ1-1,TGCGCCAGCAGGGCGGCAGGGGAATTCACTGAAGCTTTCTTT,CASRAAGEFTEAFF
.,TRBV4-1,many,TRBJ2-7,TGCGCCAGCAGCCCTCATTTGTGGACCGAGACATCCGACTACGAGCAGTACTTC,CASSPHLWTETSDYEQYF
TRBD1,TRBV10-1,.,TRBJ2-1,TGCGCCAGCAGTCAGACAGGGGGGTACAATGAGCAGTTCTTC,CASSQTGGYNEQFF
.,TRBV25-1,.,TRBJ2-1,TGTGCCAGCAGTGACCCCGGGCTCGACGATGAGCAGTTCTTC,CASSDPGLDDEQFF
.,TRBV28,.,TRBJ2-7,TGTGCCAGCAGTTTATCTATCCCCGAGAGGGAGCAGTACTTC,CASSLSIPEREQYF
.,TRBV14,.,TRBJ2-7,TGTGCCAGCAGTCGGGACGGCCGTCCCGAGCAGTACTTC,CASSRDGRPEQYF
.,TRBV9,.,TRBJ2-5,TGTGCCAGCAGCCCAAGCACGGGCGCGGAGACCCAGTACTTC,CASSPSTGAETQYF
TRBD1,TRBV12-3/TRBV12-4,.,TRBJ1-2,TGTGCCAGCAATCCGACAGGGGGCGGCTATGGCTACACCTTC,CASNPTGGGYGYTF
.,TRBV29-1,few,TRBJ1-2,TGCAGCGTTGAAGACCAGTTGCTTAACTATGGCTACACCTTC,CSVEDQLLNYGYTF
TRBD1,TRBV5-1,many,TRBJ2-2,TGCGCCAGCAGCCCCACAGGGGGCGGCGGGGAGCTGTTTTTT,CASSPTGGGGELFF
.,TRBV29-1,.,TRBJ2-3,TGCAGCGTTGAAGAGGGGGACGGCCCCACAGATACGCAGTATTTT,CSVEEGDGPTDTQYF
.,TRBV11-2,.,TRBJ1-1,TGTGCCGTAGAGCAGGACACTGAAGCTTTCTTT,CAVEQDTEAFF
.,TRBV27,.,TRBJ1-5,TGTGCCAGCAGTGCCTCACAGGGTTATCAGCCCCAGCATTTT,CASSASQGYQPQHF
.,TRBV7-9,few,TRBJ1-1,TGTGCCAGCAGCTTTAAAGGGGAAGCTTTCTTT,CASSFKGEAFF
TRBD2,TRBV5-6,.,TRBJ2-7,TGTGCCAGCAGCGCCGACGCGGCGGGAGGGCCGGACGAGCAGTACTTC,CASSADAAGGPDEQYF
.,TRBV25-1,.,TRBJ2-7,TGTGCCAGCAATAGGCCGGGCAACGAGCAGTACTTC,CASNRPGNEQYF
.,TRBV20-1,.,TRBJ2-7,TGCAGTGCGACCGATAACATGGACGGAACCTACGAGCAGTACTTC,CSATDNMDGTYEQYF
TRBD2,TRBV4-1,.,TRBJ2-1,TGCGCCAGCAGCCAAGATCCGCAGCGGGGGGTCTCCTACAATGAGCAGTTCTTC,CASSQDPQRGVSYNEQFF
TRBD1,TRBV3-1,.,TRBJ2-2,TGTGCCAGCAGCCAGGGGACAGGGAACACCGGGGAGCTGTTTTTT,CASSQGTGNTGELFF
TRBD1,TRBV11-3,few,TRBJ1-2,TGTGCCAGCAGCGCCGGGACAGCTACCCACTATGGCTACACCTTC,CASSAGTATHYGYTF
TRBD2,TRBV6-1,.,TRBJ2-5,TGTGCCGCCGGGTCGGGAGGCGGTTTCCAAGAGACCCAGTACTTC,CAAGSGGGFQETQYF
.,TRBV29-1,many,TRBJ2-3,TGCAGCGTCGGTCTCAGCCCCCGGGATACGCAGTATTTT,CSVGLSPRDTQYF
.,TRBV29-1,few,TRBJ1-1,TGCAGCGTTTCCTCCCCAGGGGCTCTGCAGACTGAAGCTTTCTTT,CSVSSPGALQTEAFF
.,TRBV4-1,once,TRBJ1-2,TGCGCCAGCAGCCAAGAAAGGGGCTACACCTTC,CASSQERGYTF
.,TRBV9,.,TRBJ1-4,TGTGCCAGCAGCGCTACAGGGCTCTCTACTAATGAAAAACTGTTTTTT,CASSATGLSTNEKLFF